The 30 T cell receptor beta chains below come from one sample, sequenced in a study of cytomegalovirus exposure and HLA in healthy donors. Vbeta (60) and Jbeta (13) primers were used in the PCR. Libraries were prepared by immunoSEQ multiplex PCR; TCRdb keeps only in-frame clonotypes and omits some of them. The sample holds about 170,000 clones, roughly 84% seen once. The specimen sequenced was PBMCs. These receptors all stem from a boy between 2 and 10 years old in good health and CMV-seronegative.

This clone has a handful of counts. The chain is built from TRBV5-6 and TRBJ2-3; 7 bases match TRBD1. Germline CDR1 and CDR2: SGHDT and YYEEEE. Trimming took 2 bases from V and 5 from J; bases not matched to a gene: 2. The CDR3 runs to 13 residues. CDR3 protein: CASSFTGEDTQYF. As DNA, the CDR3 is TGTGCCAGCAGCTTCACAGGGGAAGATACGCAGTATTTT.

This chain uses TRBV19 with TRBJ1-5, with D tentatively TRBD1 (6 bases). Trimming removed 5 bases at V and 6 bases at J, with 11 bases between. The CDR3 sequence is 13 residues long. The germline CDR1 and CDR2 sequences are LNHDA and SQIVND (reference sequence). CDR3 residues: CASSVGGLQPQHF. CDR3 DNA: TGTGCCAGTAGTGTAGGGGGGCTTCAGCCCCAGCATTTT.

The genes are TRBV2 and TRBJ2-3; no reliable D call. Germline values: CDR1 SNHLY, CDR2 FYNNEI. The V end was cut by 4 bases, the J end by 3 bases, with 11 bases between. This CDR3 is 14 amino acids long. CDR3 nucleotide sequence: TGTGCCAGCAGTGTTTCGGGTCATACAGATACGCAGTATTTT. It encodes CASSVSGHTDTQYF. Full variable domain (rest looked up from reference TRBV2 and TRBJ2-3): EPEVTQTPSHQVTQMGQEVILRCVPISNHLYFYWYRQILGQKVEFLVSFYNNEISEKSEIFDDQFSVERPDGSNFTLKIRSTKLEDSAMYFCASSVSGHTDTQYFGPGTRLTVL.

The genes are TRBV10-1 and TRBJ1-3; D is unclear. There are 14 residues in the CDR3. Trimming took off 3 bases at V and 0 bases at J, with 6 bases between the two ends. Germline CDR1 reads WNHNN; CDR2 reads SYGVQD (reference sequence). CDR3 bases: TGCGCCAGCAGTGACCCCGGCTCTGGAAACACCATATATTTT. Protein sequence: CASSDPGSGNTIYF.

The CDR3 sequence: CASSYDPGTEAFF. The CDR3 region has the DNA TGTGCCAGCAGTTACGACCCGGGGACTGAAGCTTTCTTT. The chain employs TRBV6-5 and TRBJ1-1, with D unresolved. V lost 2 bases, J lost 5 bases, and 9 bases lay in between. CDR1 is MNHEY, CDR2 SVGAGI, per germline. This CDR3 is 13 amino acids long.

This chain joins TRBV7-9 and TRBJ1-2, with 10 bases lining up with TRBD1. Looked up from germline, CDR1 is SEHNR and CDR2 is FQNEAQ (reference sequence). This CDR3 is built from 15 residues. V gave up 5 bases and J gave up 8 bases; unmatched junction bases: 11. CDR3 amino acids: CASSPRDRGPGGYTF. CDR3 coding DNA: TGTGCCAGCAGCCCCCGGGACAGGGGACCGGGCGGCTACACCTTC. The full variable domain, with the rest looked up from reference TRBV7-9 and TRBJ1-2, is DTGVSQNPRHKITKRGQNVTFRCDPISEHNRLYWYRQTLGQGPEFLTYFQNEAQLEKSRLLSDRFSAERPKGSFSTLEIQRTEQGDSAMYLCASSPRDRGPGGYTFGSGTRLTVV.

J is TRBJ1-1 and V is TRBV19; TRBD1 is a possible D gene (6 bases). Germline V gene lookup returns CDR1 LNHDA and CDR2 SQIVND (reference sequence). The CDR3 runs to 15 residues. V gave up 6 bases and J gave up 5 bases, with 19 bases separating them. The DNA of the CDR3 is TGTGCCAGTAGCGATCGGGACAATAGGGGGACTGAAGCTTTCTTT. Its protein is CASSDRDNRGTEAFF.

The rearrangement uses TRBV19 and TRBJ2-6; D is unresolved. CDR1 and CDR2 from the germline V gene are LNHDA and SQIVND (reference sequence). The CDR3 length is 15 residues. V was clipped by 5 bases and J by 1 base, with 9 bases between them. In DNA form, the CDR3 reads TGTGCCAGTAGTTCCGGTCCGTCTGGGGCCAACGTCCTGACTTTC. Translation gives CASSSGPSGANVLTF.

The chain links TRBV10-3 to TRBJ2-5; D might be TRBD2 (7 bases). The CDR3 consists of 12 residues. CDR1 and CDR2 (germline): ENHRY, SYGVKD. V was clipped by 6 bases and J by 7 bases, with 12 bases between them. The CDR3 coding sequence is TGTGCCATCAGGGGCGGGGGCTTGACCCAGTACTTC. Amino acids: CAIRGGGLTQYF.

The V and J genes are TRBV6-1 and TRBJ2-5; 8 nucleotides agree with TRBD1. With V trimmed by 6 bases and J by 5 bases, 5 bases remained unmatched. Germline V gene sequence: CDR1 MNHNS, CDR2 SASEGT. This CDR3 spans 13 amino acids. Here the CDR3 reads CASRSSGGETQYF. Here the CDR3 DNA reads TGTGCCAGCAGATCATCAGGGGGCGAGACCCAGTACTTC.

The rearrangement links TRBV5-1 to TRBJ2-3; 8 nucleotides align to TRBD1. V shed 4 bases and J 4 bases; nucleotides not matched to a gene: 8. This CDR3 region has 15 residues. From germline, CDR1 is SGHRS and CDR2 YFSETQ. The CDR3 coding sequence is TGCGCCAGCAGCCCACCGGGACAGGTGGCAGATACGCAGTATTTT. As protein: CASSPPGQVADTQYF.

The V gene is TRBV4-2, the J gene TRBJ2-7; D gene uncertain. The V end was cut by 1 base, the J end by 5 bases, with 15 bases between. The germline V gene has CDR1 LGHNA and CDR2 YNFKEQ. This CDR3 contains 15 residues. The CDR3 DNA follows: TGTGCCAGCAGCCAAGTTATGCATTCTTCGGACGAGCAGTACTTC. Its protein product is CASSQVMHSSDEQYF.

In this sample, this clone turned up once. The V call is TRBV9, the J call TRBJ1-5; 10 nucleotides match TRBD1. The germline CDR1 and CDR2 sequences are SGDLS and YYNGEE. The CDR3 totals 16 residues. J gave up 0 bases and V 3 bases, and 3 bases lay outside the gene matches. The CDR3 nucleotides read TGTGCCAGCAGCGCCGGGACAGGGGATAGCAATCAGCCCCAGCATTTT. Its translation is CASSAGTGDSNQPQHF.

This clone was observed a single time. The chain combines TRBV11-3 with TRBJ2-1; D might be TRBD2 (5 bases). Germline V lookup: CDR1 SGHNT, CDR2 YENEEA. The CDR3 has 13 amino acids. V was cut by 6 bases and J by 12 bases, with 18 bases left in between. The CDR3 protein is CASSSPELDVQFF. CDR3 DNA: TGTGCCAGCAGTTCCCCGGAACTAGATGTGCAGTTCTTC.

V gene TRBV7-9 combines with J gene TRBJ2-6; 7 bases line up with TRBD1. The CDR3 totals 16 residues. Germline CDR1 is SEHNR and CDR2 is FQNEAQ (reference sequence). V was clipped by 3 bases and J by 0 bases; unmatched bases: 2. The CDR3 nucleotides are TGTGCCAGCAGCTTTGGGACAGCCTCTGGGGCCAACGTCCTGACTTTC. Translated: CASSFGTASGANVLTF.

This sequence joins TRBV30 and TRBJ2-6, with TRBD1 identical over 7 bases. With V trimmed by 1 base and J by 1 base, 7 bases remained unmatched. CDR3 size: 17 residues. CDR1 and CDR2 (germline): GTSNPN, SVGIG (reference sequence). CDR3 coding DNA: TGTGCCTGGAGTGGAGGGACAGTCCCATCTGGGGCCAACGTCCTGACTTTC. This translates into CAWSGGTVPSGANVLTF.

This chain's CDR3 is CATSRTGYQETQYF. The DNA of the CDR3 is TGTGCCACCAGCAGAACAGGGTACCAAGAGACCCAGTACTTC. The chain is built from TRBV15 and TRBJ2-5, with D possibly matching TRBD1 (6 bases). Germline lookup yields CDR1 LNHNV and CDR2 YYDKDF (reference sequence). The CDR3 is 14 amino acids. V was clipped by 2 bases and J by 0 bases, with 7 bases between them. The whole variable domain, filled in from reference TRBV15 and TRBJ2-5, reads DAMVIQNPRYQVTQFGKPVTLSCSQTLNHNVMYWYQQKSSQAPKLLFHYYDKDFNNEADTPDNFQSRRPNTSFCFLDIRSPGLGDTAMYLCATSRTGYQETQYFGPGTRLLVL.

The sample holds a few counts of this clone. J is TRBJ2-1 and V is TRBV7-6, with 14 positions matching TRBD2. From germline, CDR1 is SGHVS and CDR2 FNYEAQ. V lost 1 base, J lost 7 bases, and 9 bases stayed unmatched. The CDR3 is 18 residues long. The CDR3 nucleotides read TGTGCCAGCAGCTTAGTAGCAGGGACTAGCGGGAGATTGAATGAGCAGTTCTTC. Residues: CASSLVAGTSGRLNEQFF.

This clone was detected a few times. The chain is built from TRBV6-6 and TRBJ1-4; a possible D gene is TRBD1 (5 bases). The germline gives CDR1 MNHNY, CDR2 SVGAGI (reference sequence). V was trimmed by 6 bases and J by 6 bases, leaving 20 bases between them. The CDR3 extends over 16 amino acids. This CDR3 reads CASSPAPGWSDEKLFF. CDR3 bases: TGTGCCAGCAGCCCGGCCCCAGGGTGGAGTGATGAAAAACTGTTTTTT.

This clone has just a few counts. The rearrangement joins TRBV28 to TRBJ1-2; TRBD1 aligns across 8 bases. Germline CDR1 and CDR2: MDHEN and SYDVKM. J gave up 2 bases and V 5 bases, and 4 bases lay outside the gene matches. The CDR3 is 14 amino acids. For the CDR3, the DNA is TGTGCCAGCAGTCCTCGACAGGGGAACTATGGCTACACCTTC. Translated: CASSPRQGNYGYTF.

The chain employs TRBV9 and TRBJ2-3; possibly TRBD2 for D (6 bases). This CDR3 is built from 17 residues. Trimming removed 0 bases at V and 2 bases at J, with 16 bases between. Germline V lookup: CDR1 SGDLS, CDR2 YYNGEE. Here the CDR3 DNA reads TGTGCCAGCAGCGTAGTCAGTGGTGGGGACTCCACAGATACGCAGTATTTT. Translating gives CASSVVSGGDSTDTQYF.

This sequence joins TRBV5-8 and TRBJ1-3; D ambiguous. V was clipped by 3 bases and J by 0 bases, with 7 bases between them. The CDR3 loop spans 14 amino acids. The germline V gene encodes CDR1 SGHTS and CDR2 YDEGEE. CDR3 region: CASSSLLSGNTIYF. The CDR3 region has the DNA TGTGCCAGCAGCTCACTACTCTCTGGAAACACCATATATTTT.

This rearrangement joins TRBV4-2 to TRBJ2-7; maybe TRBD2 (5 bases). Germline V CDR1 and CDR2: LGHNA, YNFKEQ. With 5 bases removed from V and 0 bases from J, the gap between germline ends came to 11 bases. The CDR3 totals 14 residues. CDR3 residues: CASSRGFSSYEQYF. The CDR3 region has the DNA TGTGCCAGCAGCAGAGGGTTTAGCTCCTACGAGCAGTACTTC.

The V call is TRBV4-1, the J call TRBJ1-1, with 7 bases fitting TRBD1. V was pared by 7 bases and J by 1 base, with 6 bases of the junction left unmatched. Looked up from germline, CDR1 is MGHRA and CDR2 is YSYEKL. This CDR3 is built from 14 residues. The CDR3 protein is CASTLGQTNTEAFF. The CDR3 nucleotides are TGCGCCAGCACCCTGGGACAGACGAACACTGAAGCTTTCTTT.

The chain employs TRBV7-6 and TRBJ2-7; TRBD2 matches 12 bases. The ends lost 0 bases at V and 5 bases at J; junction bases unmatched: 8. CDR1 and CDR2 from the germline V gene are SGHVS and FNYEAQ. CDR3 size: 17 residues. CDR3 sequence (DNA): TGTGCCAGCAGCTTAGCTCTAGCGGGAGGGTCACTGGACGAGCAGTACTTC. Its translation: CASSLALAGGSLDEQYF.

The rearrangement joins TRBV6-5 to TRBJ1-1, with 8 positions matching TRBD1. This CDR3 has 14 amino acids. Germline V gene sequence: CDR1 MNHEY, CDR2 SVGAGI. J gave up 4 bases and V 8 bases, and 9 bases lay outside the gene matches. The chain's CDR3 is CASETRTGITEAFF. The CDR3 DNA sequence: TGTGCCAGCGAGACCCGGACAGGGATCACTGAAGCTTTCTTT.

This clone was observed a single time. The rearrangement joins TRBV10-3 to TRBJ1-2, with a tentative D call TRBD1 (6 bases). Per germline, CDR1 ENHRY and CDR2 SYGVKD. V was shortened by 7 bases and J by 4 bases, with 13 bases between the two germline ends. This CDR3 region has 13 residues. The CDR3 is CAITPTGIYGYTF. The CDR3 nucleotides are TGTGCCATCACCCCTACAGGGATCTATGGCTACACCTTC.

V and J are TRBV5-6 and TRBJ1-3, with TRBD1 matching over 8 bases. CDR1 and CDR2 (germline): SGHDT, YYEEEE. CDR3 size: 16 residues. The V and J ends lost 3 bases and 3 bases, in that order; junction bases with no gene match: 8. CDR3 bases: TGTGCCAGCAGCTACTCAGGGGGCGCAGGTGGAAACACCATATATTTT. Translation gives CASSYSGGAGGNTIYF. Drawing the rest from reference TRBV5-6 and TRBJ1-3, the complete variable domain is DAGVTQSPTHLIKTRGQQVTLRCSPKSGHDTVSWYQQALGQGPQFIFQYYEEEERQRGNFPDRFSGHQFPNYSSELNVNALLLGDSALYLCASSYSGGAGGNTIYFGEGSWLTVV.

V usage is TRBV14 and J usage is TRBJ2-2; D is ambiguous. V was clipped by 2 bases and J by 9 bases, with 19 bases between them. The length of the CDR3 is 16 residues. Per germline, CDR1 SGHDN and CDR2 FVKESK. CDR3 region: CASSQSKTPALRELFF. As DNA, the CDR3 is TGTGCCAGCAGCCAAAGTAAGACTCCAGCCCTCAGGGAGCTGTTTTTT.

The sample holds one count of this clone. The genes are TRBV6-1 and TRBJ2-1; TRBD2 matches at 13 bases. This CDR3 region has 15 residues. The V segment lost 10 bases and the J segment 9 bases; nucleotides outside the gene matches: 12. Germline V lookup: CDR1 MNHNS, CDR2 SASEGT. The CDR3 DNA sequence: TGTGCCACCAGGGAAGGACTAGCGGGAGCGGGTGAGCAGTTCTTC. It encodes CATREGLAGAGEQFF.